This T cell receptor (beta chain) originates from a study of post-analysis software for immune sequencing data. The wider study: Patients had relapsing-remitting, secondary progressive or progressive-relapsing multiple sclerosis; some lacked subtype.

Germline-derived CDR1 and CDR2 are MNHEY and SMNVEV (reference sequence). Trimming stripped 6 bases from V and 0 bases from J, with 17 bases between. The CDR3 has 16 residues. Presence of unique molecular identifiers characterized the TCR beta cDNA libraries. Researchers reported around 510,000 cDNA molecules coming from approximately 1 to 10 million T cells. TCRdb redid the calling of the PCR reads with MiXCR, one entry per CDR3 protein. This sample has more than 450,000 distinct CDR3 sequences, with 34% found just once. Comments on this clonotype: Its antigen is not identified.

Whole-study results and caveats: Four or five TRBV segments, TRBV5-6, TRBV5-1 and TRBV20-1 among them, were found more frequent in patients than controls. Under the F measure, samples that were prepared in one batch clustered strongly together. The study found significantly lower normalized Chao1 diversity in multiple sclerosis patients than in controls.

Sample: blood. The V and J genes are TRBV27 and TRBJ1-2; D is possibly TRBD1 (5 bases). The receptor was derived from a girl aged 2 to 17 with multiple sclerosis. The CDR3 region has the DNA TGTGCCAGCAGGGTATACGCGGGGGAATCTAACTATGGCTACACCTTC. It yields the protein CASRVYAGESNYGYTF.